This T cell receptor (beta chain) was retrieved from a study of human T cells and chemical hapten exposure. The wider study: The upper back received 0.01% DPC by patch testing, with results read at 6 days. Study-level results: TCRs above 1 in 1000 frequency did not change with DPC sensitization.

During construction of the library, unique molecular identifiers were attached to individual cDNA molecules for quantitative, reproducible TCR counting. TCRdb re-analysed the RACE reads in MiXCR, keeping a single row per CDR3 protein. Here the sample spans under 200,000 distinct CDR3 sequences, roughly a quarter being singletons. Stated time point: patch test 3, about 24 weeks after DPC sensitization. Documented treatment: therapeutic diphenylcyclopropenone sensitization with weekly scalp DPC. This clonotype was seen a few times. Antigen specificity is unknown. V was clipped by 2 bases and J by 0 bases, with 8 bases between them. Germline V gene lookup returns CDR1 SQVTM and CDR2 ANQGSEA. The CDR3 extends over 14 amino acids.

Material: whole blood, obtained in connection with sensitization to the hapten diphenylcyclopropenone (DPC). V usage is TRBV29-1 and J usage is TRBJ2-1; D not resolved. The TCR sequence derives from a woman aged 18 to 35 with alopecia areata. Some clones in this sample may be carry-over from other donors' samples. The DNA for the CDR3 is TGCAGCGTTGAATACCCAGTCTCCTACAATGAGCAGTTCTTC. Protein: CSVEYPVSYNEQFF.